Included here is one TCR beta chain sequence, with context. Its antigen is undetermined. The junction shows a germline mismatch at one end, possibly a read error. The template was RNA from unsorted bulk tissue. Donors were chemotherapy-naive, newly diagnosed lung cancer surgical patients in China, August–late 2014. Three rounds of nested PCR, following a modified ARM-PCR protocol, produced the TCRbeta library. TCRdb called the multiplex PCR reads again in MiXCR, with one record for every CDR3 protein. In the table there are about 78,000 distinct CDR3 sequences, roughly 80% of which are singletons. Germline values: CDR1 MDHEN, CDR2 SYDVKM. CDR3 size: 15 residues. The sample originates from a study of tumor and adjacent non-tumor tissue in lung cancer. Study-wide context: The cohort had approximately 13 adenocarcinoma, a couple of squamous cell and 1 small cell patients. Stage I to III disease affected ten to eleven men and about 5 women aged roughly 31 to 76.

Whole-study results and caveats: Tumor tissue had significantly higher TCR diversity than normal lung.

The sequence was collected from a woman aged 45 to 65 with non-small cell lung cancer. Sequences were obtained from lung tumor tissue. The chain uses TRBV28 and TRBJ2-7; 9 bases match TRBD1. The CDR3 spells CASTSGTGIAYKQYF. CDR3 coding DNA: TGTGCCAGCACTTCAGGGACAGGGATAGCCTACAAGCAGTACTTC.